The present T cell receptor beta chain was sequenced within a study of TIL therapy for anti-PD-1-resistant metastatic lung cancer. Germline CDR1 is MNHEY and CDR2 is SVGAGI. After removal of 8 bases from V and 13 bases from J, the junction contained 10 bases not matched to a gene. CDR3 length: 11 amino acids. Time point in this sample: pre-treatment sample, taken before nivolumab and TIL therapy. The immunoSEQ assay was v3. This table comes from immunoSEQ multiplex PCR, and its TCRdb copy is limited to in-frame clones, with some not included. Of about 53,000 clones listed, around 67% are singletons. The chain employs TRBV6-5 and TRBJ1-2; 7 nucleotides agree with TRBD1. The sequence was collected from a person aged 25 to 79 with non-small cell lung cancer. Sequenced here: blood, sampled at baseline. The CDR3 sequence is CASFAGGGGTF. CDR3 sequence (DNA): TGTGCCAGCTTCGCAGGGGGTGGAGGCACCTTC.